This TCR beta chain was captured in a study of glioma-infiltrating T cells after dendritic cell vaccination. Across the study: The vaccine used monocyte-derived dendritic cells pulsed overnight with autologous tumor lysate.

The PCR used 60 V beta and 13 J beta primers. Repertoires were generated with immunoSEQ multiplex PCR, while TCRdb's copy carries only in-frame clones and drops some. The sample yields 70,000 to 100,000 clones, roughly four fifths seen once. Germline CDR1 and CDR2: SEHNR and FQNEAQ (reference sequence). The V gene lost 6 bases and the J gene lost 4 bases, with 18 bases spanning the gap. The CDR3 runs to 15 residues. Time point indicated: after dendritic cell vaccination, including at tumor progression/relapse. Fresh-frozen tumor tissue and more than two years of survival data were available for all. No glioblastoma patient carried an isocitrate dehydrogenase mutation.

This TCR was sampled from a human donor with glioblastoma. The source material was blood, sampled after dendritic cell vaccination. This chain joins TRBV7-9 and TRBJ1-2, with a possible D match to TRBD1 (6 bases). In DNA, the CDR3 is TGTGCCAGCAGTTGGGGACACCCGAACCTCTATGGCTACACCTTC. It yields the protein CASSWGHPNLYGYTF.